Included here is one TCR beta chain sequence, with context. What it binds is unknown. Only in-frame clones appear in the TCRdb table, and some are missing; sequencing was by immunoSEQ multiplex PCR. Of 50,000 to 60,000 clones listed, just under 85% are singletons. With ipilimumab providing CTLA-4 blockade, focal radiation was administered to patients who had chemo-refractory metastatic non-small-cell lung cancer. The data derive from a study of radiotherapy plus CTLA-4 blockade in lung cancer. Study in general: With about a third of patients having disease control, objective responses were seen in roughly 19%.

Study conclusions and caveats: Among blood TCR repertoires after radiotherapy plus ipilimumab, tumor-derived clones expanded.

Sequencing was performed on peripheral blood, taken from a patient treated with radiotherapy plus ipilimumab. This receptor was taken from a human donor with non-small cell lung cancer whose response to radiotherapy plus ipilimumab could not be evaluated.

CDR3: CASSQVLRGMTEAFF. The CDR3 DNA follows: TGCGCCAGCAGCCAAGTATTGAGGGGGATGACTGAAGCTTTCTTT. The genes are TRBV4-3 and TRBJ1-1; D possibly corresponds to TRBD1 (6 bases). Trimming removed 1 base from V and 5 bases from J, with 14 bases in between. Germline CDR1 reads LGHNA; CDR2 reads YSLEER. CDR3 length: 15 amino acids.